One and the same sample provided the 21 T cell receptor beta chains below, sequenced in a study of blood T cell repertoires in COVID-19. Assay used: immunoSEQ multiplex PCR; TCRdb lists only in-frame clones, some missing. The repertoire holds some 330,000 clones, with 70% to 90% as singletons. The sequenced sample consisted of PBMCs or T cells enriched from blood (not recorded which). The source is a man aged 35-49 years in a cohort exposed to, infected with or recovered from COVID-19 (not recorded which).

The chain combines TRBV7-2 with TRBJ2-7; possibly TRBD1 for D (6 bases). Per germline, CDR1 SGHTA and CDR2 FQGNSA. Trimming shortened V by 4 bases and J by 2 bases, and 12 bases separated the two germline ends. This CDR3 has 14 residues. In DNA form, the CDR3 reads TGTGCCAGCAGCTCCGACAGGCGGACCTACGAGCAGTACTTC. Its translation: CASSSDRRTYEQYF.

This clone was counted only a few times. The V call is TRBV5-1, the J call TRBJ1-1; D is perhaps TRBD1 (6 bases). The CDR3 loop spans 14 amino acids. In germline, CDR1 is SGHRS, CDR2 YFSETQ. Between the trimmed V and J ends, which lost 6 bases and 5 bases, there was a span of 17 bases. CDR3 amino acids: CASNAGGAETEAFF. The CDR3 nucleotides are TGCGCCAGCAATGCGGGGGGCGCGGAGACTGAAGCTTTCTTT.

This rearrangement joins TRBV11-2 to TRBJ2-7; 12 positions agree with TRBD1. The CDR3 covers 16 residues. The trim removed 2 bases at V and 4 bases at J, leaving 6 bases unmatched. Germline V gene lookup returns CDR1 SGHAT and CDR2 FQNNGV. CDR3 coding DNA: TGTGCCAGCAGCTTATTGGTGGGACAGGGGGCTTACGAGCAGTACTTC. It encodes CASSLLVGQGAYEQYF.

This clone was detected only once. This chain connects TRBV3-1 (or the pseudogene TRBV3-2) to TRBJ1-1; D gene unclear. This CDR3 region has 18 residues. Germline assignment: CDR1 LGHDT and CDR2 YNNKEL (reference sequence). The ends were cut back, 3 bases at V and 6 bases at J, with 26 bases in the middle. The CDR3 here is CASSHHRRAGRMTAEAFF. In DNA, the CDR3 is TGTGCCAGCAGCCACCACCGACGCGCGGGGAGAATGACCGCTGAAGCTTTCTTT.

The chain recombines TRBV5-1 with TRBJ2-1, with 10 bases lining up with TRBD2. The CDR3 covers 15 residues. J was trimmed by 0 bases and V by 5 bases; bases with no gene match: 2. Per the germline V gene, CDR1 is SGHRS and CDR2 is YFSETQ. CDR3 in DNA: TGCGCCAGCAGAGGGACTAGCGACTCCTACAATGAGCAGTTCTTC. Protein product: CASRGTSDSYNEQFF.

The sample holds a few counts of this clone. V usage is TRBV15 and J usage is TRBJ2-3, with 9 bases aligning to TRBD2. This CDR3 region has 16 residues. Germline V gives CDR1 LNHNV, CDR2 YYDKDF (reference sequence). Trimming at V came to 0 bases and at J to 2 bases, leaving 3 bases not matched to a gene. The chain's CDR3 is CATSRERTSDTDTQYF. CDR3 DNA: TGTGCCACCAGCAGAGAACGGACTAGCGACACAGATACGCAGTATTTT.

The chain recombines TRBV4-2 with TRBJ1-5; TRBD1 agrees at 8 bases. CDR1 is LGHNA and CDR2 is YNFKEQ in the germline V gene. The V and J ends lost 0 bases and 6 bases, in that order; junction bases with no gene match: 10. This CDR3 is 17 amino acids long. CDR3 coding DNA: TGTGCCAGCAGCCAAGATTCGGGCAGGGGGCTCACTCAGCCCCAGCATTTT. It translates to CASSQDSGRGLTQPQHF.

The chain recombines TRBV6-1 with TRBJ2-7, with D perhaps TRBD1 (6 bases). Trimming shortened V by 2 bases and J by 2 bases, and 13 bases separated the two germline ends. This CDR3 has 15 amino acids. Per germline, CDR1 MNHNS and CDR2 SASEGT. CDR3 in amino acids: CASSERRTDPYEQYF. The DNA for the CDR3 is TGTGCCAGCAGTGAACGTAGGACAGACCCCTACGAGCAGTACTTC.

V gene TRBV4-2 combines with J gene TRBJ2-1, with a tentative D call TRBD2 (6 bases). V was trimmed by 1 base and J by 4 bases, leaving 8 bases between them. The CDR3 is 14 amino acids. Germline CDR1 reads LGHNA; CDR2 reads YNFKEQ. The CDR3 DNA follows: TGTGCCAGCAGCCAAGTAGGAGGGTACAATGAGCAGTTCTTC. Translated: CASSQVGGYNEQFF.

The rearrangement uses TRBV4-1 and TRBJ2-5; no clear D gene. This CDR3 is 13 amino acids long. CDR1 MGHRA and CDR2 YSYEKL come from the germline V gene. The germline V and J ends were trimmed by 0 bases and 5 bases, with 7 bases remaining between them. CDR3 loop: CASSQDPRETQYF. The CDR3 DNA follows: TGCGCCAGCAGCCAAGATCCCCGGGAGACCCAGTACTTC.

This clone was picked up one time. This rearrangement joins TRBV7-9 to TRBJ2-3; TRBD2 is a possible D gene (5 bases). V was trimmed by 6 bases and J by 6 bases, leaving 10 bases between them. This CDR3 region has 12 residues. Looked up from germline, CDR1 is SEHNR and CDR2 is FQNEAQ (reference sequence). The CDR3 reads CASRQSGDTQYF. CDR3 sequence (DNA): TGTGCCAGCAGACAATCGGGGGATACGCAGTATTTT.

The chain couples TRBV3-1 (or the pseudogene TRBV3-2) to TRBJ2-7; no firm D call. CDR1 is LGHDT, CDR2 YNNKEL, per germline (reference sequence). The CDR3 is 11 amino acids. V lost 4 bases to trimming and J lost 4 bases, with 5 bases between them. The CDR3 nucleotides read TGTGCCAGCAGCCTCCAATACGAGCAGTACTTC. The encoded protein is CASSLQYEQYF.

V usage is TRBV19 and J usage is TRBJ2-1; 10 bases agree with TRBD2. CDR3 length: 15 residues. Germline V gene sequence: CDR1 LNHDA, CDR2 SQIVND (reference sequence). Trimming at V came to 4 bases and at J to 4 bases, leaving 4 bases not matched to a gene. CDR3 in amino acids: CASSRTSGAYNEQFF. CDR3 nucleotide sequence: TGTGCCAGTAGTAGGACTAGCGGAGCATACAATGAGCAGTTCTTC.

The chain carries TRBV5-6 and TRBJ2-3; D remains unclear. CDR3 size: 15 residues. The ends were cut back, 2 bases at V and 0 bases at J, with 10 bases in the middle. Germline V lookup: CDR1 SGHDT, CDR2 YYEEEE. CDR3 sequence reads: CASSFGYSSTDTQYF. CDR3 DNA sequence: TGTGCCAGCAGCTTTGGTTACTCGAGCACAGATACGCAGTATTTT.

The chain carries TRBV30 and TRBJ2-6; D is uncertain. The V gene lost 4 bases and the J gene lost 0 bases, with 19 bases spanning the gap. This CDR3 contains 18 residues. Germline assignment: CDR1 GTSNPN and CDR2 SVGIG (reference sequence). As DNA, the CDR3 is TGTGCCTGGATGGTCAGTTTAACGTCACCCTCTGGGGCCAACGTCCTGACTTTC. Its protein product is CAWMVSLTSPSGANVLTF.

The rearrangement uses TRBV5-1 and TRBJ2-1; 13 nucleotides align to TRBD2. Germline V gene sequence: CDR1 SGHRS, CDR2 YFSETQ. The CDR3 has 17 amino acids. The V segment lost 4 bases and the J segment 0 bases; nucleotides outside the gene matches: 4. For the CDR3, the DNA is TGCGCCAGCAGCCCTGGGACTAGCGGGATCTCCTACAATGAGCAGTTCTTC. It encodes CASSPGTSGISYNEQFF.

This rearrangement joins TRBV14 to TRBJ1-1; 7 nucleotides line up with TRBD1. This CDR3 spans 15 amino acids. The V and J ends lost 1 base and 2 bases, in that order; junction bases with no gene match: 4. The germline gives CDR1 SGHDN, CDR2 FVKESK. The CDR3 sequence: CASSQGGGGNTEAFF. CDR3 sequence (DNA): TGTGCCAGCAGCCAAGGAGGGGGCGGAAACACTGAAGCTTTCTTT.

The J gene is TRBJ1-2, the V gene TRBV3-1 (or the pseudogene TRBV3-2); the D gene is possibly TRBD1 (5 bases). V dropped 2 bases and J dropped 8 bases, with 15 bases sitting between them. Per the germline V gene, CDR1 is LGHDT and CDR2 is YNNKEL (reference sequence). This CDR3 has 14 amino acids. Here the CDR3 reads CASSQFGREGGYTF. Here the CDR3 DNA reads TGTGCCAGCAGCCAATTTGGCAGGGAAGGCGGCTACACCTTC.

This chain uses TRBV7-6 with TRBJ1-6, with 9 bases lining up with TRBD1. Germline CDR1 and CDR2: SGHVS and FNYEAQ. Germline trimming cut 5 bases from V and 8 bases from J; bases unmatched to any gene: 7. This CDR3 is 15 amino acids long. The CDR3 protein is CASSPRTGVYSPLHF. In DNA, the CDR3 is TGTGCCAGCAGCCCACGGACAGGGGTCTATTCACCCCTCCACTTT. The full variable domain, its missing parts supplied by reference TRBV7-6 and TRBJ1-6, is GAGVSQSPRYKVTKRGQDVALRCDPISGHVSLYWYRQALGQGPEFLTYFNYEAQQDKSGLPNDRFSAERPEGSISTLTIQRTEQRDSAMYRCASSPRTGVYSPLHFGNGTRLTVT.

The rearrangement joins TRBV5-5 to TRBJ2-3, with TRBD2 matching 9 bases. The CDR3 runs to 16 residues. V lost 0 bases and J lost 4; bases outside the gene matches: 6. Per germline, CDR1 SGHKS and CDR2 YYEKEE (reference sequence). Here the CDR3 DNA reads TGTGCCAGCAGCTTGGGTGTTAGCGGGAGTGCAGATACGCAGTATTTT. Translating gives CASSLGVSGSADTQYF. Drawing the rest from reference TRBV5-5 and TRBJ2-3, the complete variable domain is DAGVTQSPTHLIKTRGQQVTLRCSPISGHKSVSWYQQVLGQGPQFIFQYYEKEERGRGNFPDRFSARQFPNYSSELNVNALLLGDSALYLCASSLGVSGSADTQYFGPGTRLTVL.

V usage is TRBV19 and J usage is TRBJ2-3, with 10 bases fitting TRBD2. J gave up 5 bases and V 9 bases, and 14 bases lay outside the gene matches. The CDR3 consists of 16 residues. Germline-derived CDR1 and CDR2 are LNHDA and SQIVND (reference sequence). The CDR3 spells CASASRTSGMVDTQYF. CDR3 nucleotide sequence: TGTGCCAGCGCCTCTAGAACTAGCGGGATGGTAGATACGCAGTATTTT.